The sequence of this TCR beta chain was determined in a study of T cell responses to AZD1222 COVID-19 vaccine (dated by TCRdb to the early 2020s). Concerning the study at large: AZD1222 recipients with second doses at about 4 weeks or about 12 weeks were pooled, because spike-specific TCR depth and breadth did not differ between schedules. TCR sequencing was performed for 230 to 250 trial participants, of whom around 200 were given two doses of AZD1222 and some 25 were given two doses of MenACWY control vaccine. Trial participants were enrolled by age into 18-55, 56-69 and 70-plus year subgroups, with roughly 160, 29 and 62 TCR-sequenced participants respectively.

With respect to this clone: Its antigen is still unknown. Base qualities are missing; no much larger clone stands one base away.

The CDR3 regions of human TCRbeta chains were analyzed by immunosequencing. In the paper's pipeline: TCRs in the repertoires were compared against a reference library of SARS-CoV-2-specific TCRs that had been generated with the MIRA antigen-specificity platform. Breadth was defined as the fraction of unique TCRs that were SARS-CoV-2-associated, and depth was defined as the fraction of total T cells that were SARS-CoV-2-associated. Using the MIRA data, every spike-specific TCR was mapped to the spike region that the TCR reacted to and assigned to either a CD4 or a CD8 class. Log10-transformed breadth and depth values were compared by one-way ANOVA with Sidak's multiple comparisons tests. TCRdb took this table from immuneACCESS and kept in-frame rearrangements with V and J called. Such tables lack part of the clones; where checked against another copy, unresolved V genes explain under half of the gap, and the rest is unexplained. For V, J and clone size, that table is used; D and trimming come from the DNA. This sample has 110,000 or so clones in its table, and just over 85% of those were observed once. The ten largest make up roughly 3% of the sample.

V is cut by 3 bases and J by 4 bases, and the space between the germline ends is 11 bases. The CDR3 sequence holds 14 residues, the cysteine and phenylalanine included. The CDR3 DNA has 42 bases and is translated from base 1. CDR1 and CDR2, per the germline V gene (reference sequence), are LGHDT and YNNKEL. The paper as a whole reports these results and caveats: Epitopes outside the regions mutated in the B.1.351 and B.1.1.7 variants were reportedly recognized by nearly half of the unique spike-specific TCRs. Only five or six AZD1222 recipients were SARS-CoV-2 seropositive at baseline, limiting conclusions about previously exposed vaccinees. Participants were mostly white British and included more females than males, and it was suggested by the authors that clonal diversity may have been underestimated. The 56-69-year group was small, and its depth increase did not reach significance, likely because of low power. Because no samples from the day 14 peak response were available, repertoires could be characterized only after the peak T cell response. Vaccine-associated CD4 TCRs spanned the whole spike protein, with dominant responses in regions 160-218 and 743-854. Spike-specific TCR breadth and depth rose significantly after two AZD1222 doses compared with day 0 and with MenACWY recipients.

The label giving this sample's time point can be read as: baseline before first vaccination. Vaccinee samples came from UK trials COV001 and COV002, including a single-blind randomized controlled phase 2/3 trial of AZD1222 (ChAdOx1 nCoV-19) in healthy adults. Trial participant PBMC samples were collected at day 0 and day 28 after the second dose for TCRbeta chain sequencing. The material was peripheral blood, obtained on day 0 of AZD1222 vaccination. The sequence is built from TRBV3-1 (or the pseudogene TRBV3-2) and TRBJ2-3; too little of a D gene remains to name it. The clonotype was recovered from an adult in good health. This receptor carries the CDR3 CASSHPPAPDTQYF. Read as DNA, the sequence is TGTGCCAGCAGCCACCCCCCCGCCCCAGATACGCAGTATTTT.